These 14 T cell receptor beta chains were sequenced from one sample in a study of control samples from healthy donors and cancer patients. Sequenced by immunoSEQ multiplex PCR; TCRdb stores in-frame clones only, minus some. This table holds almost 90,000 clones, 70% to 90% found once. The specimen was blood. These receptors were taken from a woman aged 40 to 49 in good health.

The chain carries TRBV2 and TRBJ2-2, with D possibly matching TRBD1 (5 bases). The CDR3 runs to 14 residues. Germline V gives CDR1 SNHLY, CDR2 FYNNEI. Trimming pared 7 bases from V and 0 bases from J, leaving 9 bases between. This chain's CDR3 is CASKGQANTGELFF. DNA for the CDR3: TGTGCCAGCAAGGGGCAGGCGAACACCGGGGAGCTGTTTTTT.

V usage is TRBV20-1 and J usage is TRBJ1-1; tentatively, D is TRBD1 (5 bases). The CDR3 sequence is 11 residues long. Trimming pared 3 bases from V and 6 bases from J, leaving 8 bases between. Germline values: CDR1 DFQATT, CDR2 SNEGSKA (reference sequence). CDR3 bases: TGCAGTGCTAGCAGGGATCCTGAAGCTTTCTTT. Translating gives CSASRDPEAFF.

The V call is TRBV3-1 (or the pseudogene TRBV3-2), the J call TRBJ2-5, with TRBD1 as a possible D gene (5 bases). The CDR3 is 13 residues long. Germline CDR1 is LGHDT and CDR2 is YNNKEL (reference sequence). Trimming stripped 4 bases from V and 2 bases from J, with 8 bases between. The CDR3 region has the DNA TGTGCCAGCAGCCCAAGGGGTCAAGAGACCCAGTACTTC. This codes for CASSPRGQETQYF.

The chain joins TRBV9 to TRBJ2-1; D ambiguous. V lost 7 bases and J lost 5, with 7 bases in between. The germline V gene encodes CDR1 SGDLS and CDR2 YYNGEE. The CDR3 contains 11 residues. In DNA, the CDR3 is TGTGCCAGCCAGTCGGACAATGAGCAGTTCTTC. It codes for CASQSDNEQFF.

This clone was recorded a few times. The CDR3 DNA is TGTGCCAGCAGCATGGACAGACAAGAGACCCAGTACTTC. It translates to CASSMDRQETQYF. This chain connects TRBV5-6 to TRBJ2-5; a weak D match, TRBD1 (6 bases). This CDR3 is 13 amino acids long. Trimming shortened V by 4 bases and J by 2 bases, and 9 bases separated the two germline ends. CDR1 is SGHDT and CDR2 is YYEEEE in the germline V gene.

The chain uses TRBV2 and TRBJ2-5; D not certain. CDR1 SNHLY and CDR2 FYNNEI come from the germline V gene. V was pared by 5 bases and J by 5 bases, with 6 bases between. The CDR3 is 11 residues long. The CDR3 spells CASSSSETQYF. In DNA, the CDR3 is TGTGCCAGCAGTAGCTCCGAGACCCAGTACTTC.

This chain connects TRBV12-5 to TRBJ2-1; 8 bases match TRBD2. Trimming cost V 2 bases and J 0 bases; bases outside gene matches: 15. This CDR3 spans 20 amino acids. In germline, CDR1 is LGHNT, CDR2 FRNRAP. This CDR3 is CASGLPPGLGPALSYNEQFF. CDR3 nucleotide sequence: TGTGCTAGTGGTTTGCCTCCGGGACTAGGACCGGCCCTCTCCTACAATGAGCAGTTCTTC.

The DNA for the CDR3 is TGTGCCTGGAGTGTGCGGGTAGGTGACCAATCAGGCTCCTACGAGCAGTACTTC. Protein product: CAWSVRVGDQSGSYEQYF. The genes are TRBV30 and TRBJ2-7; weak D call: TRBD2 (5 bases). V lost 0 bases and J 0 bases, leaving 21 bases between the germline ends. The CDR3 loop spans 18 amino acids. In germline, CDR1 is GTSNPN, CDR2 SVGIG (reference sequence).

The chain carries TRBV7-9 and TRBJ2-5; 14 nucleotides align to TRBD2. Trimming removed 3 bases from V and 1 base from J; junction bases left unmatched: 1. CDR1 is SEHNR and CDR2 is FQNEAQ in the germline V gene (reference sequence). CDR3 length equals 16 residues. CDR3 in DNA: TGTGCCAGCAGCTTCGGGACTAGCGGGGGCCAAGAGACCCAGTACTTC. Protein sequence: CASSFGTSGGQETQYF.

This CDR3 reads CASVAGRETQYF. As DNA, the CDR3 is TGTGCCAGCGTCGCGGGGAGAGAGACCCAGTACTTC. This rearrangement joins TRBV6-5 to TRBJ2-5; maybe TRBD2 (6 bases). Trimming shortened V by 8 bases and J by 4 bases, and 11 bases separated the two germline ends. Per the germline V gene, CDR1 is MNHEY and CDR2 is SVGAGI. The CDR3 loop spans 12 amino acids.

This clone has only one observation. The V and J genes are TRBV30 and TRBJ2-3, with D uncertain. The germline V gene has CDR1 GTSNPN and CDR2 SVGIG (reference sequence). The CDR3 runs to 11 residues. V lost 4 bases, J lost 5 bases, and 7 bases lay in between. CDR3 in amino acids: CAWIVGDTQYF. The CDR3 DNA follows: TGTGCCTGGATTGTGGGAGATACGCAGTATTTT.

This clone was seen once. The rearrangement links TRBV6-5 to TRBJ2-5, with a possible D match to TRBD1 (6 bases). CDR3 length equals 16 residues. Germline-derived CDR1 and CDR2 are MNHEY and SVGAGI. Trimming took 0 bases from V and 4 from J, leaving 15 bases between them. CDR3 nucleotide sequence: TGTGCCAGCAGTTACTCCGGACAGAAGGCGGGAGAGACCCAGTACTTC. The encoded protein is CASSYSGQKAGETQYF.

The chain employs TRBV14 and TRBJ1-6; the match to TRBD1 covers 9 bases. From germline, CDR1 is SGHDN and CDR2 FVKESK. V lost 4 bases, J lost 0 bases, and 7 bases stayed unmatched. The length of the CDR3 is 18 residues. The CDR3 DNA reads as TGTGCCAGCAGCCCCGGACAGGGGCGTAGCTCCTATAATTCACCCCTCCACTTT. This sequence encodes CASSPGQGRSSYNSPLHF.

The V and J genes are TRBV7-9 and TRBJ2-2, with 8 positions matching TRBD1. The germline V gene has CDR1 SEHNR and CDR2 FQNEAQ (reference sequence). J was trimmed by 0 bases and V by 6 bases; bases with no gene match: 0. The CDR3 consists of 14 residues. The DNA for the CDR3 is TGTGCCAGCAGGGGACAGGCGAACACCGGGGAGCTGTTTTTT. Encoded protein: CASRGQANTGELFF. The whole variable domain, remainder taken from reference TRBV7-9 and TRBJ2-2, is DTGVSQNPRHKITKRGQNVTFRCDPISEHNRLYWYRQTLGQGPEFLTYFQNEAQLEKSRLLSDRFSAERPKGSFSTLEIQRTEQGDSAMYLCASRGQANTGELFFGEGSRLTVL.